Listed here are 21 T cell receptor beta chains from one sample, sequenced in a study of technical replicates of blood from a few donors. Some clones are missing from TCRdb's copy, which holds only in-frame ones; the method was immunoSEQ multiplex PCR. The sample has around 13,000 clones, around 79% seen once. The material sequenced was PBMCs. All receptors derive from a human donor in good health.

In this sample, this clone turned up once. The rearrangement joins TRBV18 to TRBJ2-3, with D possibly matching TRBD1 (6 bases). Trimming took 0 bases from V and 3 from J, leaving 10 bases between them. The CDR3 extends over 15 amino acids. Germline CDR1 and CDR2: KGHSH and LQKENI. CDR3 protein: CASSPPWTETDTQYF. As DNA, the CDR3 is TGTGCCAGCTCACCACCGTGGACAGAGACAGATACGCAGTATTTT.

Turning to this clone: In the same sample, other DNA sequences code for this CDR3. CDR3 residues: CASSDSSGSYNEQFF. The CDR3 bases are TGTGCCAGCAGTGACTCTAGCGGCTCCTACAATGAGCAGTTCTTC. J is TRBJ2-1 and V is TRBV6-4; D is perhaps TRBD2 (6 bases). Germline V lookup: CDR1 MRHNA, CDR2 SNTAGT. Trimming took off 0 bases at V and 0 bases at J, with 6 bases between the two ends. The CDR3 runs to 15 residues.

The J gene is TRBJ2-7, the V gene TRBV11-2, with 9 bases aligning to TRBD1. V lost 4 bases and J lost 3; bases outside the gene matches: 4. CDR3 length: 14 residues. Per the germline V gene, CDR1 is SGHAT and CDR2 is FQNNGV. CDR3: CASSWGTGFYEQYF. The CDR3 DNA is TGTGCCAGCAGCTGGGGGACAGGGTTCTACGAGCAGTACTTC.

The chain has TRBV19 and TRBJ2-1; 8 bases fit TRBD2. In germline, CDR1 is LNHDA, CDR2 SQIVND (reference sequence). The CDR3 is made up of 15 amino acids. With 3 bases clipped from V and 12 bases from J, the junction kept 13 bases outside the gene matches. The CDR3 region is CASSISGTQGMPQFF. The CDR3 nucleotides are TGTGCCAGTAGTATTAGCGGGACGCAAGGGATGCCGCAGTTCTTC.

The chain recombines TRBV5-4 with TRBJ1-3; D is possibly TRBD1 (5 bases). From germline, CDR1 is SGHNT and CDR2 YYREEE (reference sequence). The CDR3 has 15 residues. Trimming cost V 1 base and J 4 bases, with 12 bases left between them. CDR3 coding DNA: TGTGCCAGCAGCTTGCGGGGAGGGGAAGGAAACACCATATATTTT. It yields the protein CASSLRGGEGNTIYF.

This chain connects TRBV7-6 to TRBJ2-2; TRBD2 aligns across 7 bases. J lost 0 bases, V lost 5 bases, and 3 bases had no gene match. The germline V gene encodes CDR1 SGHVS and CDR2 FNYEAQ. The CDR3 totals 15 residues. The DNA of the CDR3 is TGTGCCAGCAGCAGGGGAGGGGCGAACACCGGGGAGCTGTTTTTT. Translating it yields CASSRGGANTGELFF.

This clone was found once. CDR3: CSVVYVSDQYF. For the CDR3, the DNA is TGCAGCGTTGTATACGTGAGTGACCAGTACTTC. The chain links TRBV29-1 to TRBJ2-5; D is unclear. Trimming stripped 4 bases from V and 10 bases from J, with 13 bases between. Germline CDR1 is SQVTM and CDR2 is ANQGSEA. CDR3 length: 11 amino acids.

This chain links TRBV6-1 with TRBJ2-1; TRBD2 matches at 8 bases. The ends lost 5 bases at V and 9 bases at J; junction bases unmatched: 9. This CDR3 region has 14 residues. CDR1 is MNHNS, CDR2 SASEGT, per germline. CDR3 bases: TGTGCCAGCAGTCCGGGACTAGGTAATACTGAGCAGTTCTTC. Protein product: CASSPGLGNTEQFF.

The V and J genes are TRBV27 and TRBJ1-5; 9 nucleotides agree with TRBD1. The CDR3 has 16 residues. Germline V gene sequence: CDR1 MNHEY, CDR2 SMNVEV (reference sequence). The V segment lost 2 bases and the J segment 6 bases; nucleotides outside the gene matches: 8. CDR3 nucleotides: TGTGCCAGCAGTTTAAGTTCACAGGGGGCAGGTCAGCCCCAGCATTTT. This sequence encodes CASSLSSQGAGQPQHF.

The CDR3 loop reads CASSARTDPGYGYTF. The CDR3 nucleotides read TGCGCCAGCAGCGCCCGGACAGATCCGGGGTATGGCTACACCTTC. The rearrangement uses TRBV5-1 and TRBJ1-2; D perhaps matches TRBD1 (6 bases). The CDR3 runs to 15 residues. V lost 4 bases to trimming and J lost 5 bases, with 18 bases between them. The V gene's germline CDR1 is SGHRS and CDR2 YFSETQ.

V gene TRBV30 combines with J gene TRBJ1-2; unclear D gene. CDR3 length equals 14 residues. Germline V lookup: CDR1 GTSNPN, CDR2 SVGIG (reference sequence). V was cut by 0 bases and J by 7 bases, with 15 bases left in between. CDR3 nucleotide sequence: TGTGCCTGGAGTGTACATTCCAAGGGAGCTGGCTACACCTTC. Amino acids: CAWSVHSKGAGYTF. Supplemented by reference TRBV30 and TRBJ1-2, the full variable domain reads SQTIHQWPATLVQPVGSPLSLECTVEGTSNPNLYWYRQAAGRGLQLLFYSVGIGQISSEVPQNLSASRPQDRQFILSSKKLLLSDSGFYLCAWSVHSKGAGYTFGSGTRLTVV.

This clone has a single count. V usage is TRBV6-6 and J usage is TRBJ2-7, with D unclear. Deletions cut 4 bases from V and 1 base from J, with 8 bases between. Germline loops: CDR1 MNHNY, CDR2 SVGAGI (reference sequence). The CDR3 totals 13 residues. The CDR3 DNA follows: TGTGCCAGCAGTTCCCATCATTCCTACGAGCAGTACTTC. It translates to CASSSHHSYEQYF.

V gene TRBV19 combines with J gene TRBJ1-1; 7 positions agree with TRBD1. The germline CDR1 and CDR2 sequences are LNHDA and SQIVND (reference sequence). The CDR3 extends over 21 amino acids. V was pared by 3 bases and J by 8 bases, with 30 bases of the junction left unmatched. The CDR3 sequence: CASSMTPRLGGRTARREEAFF. DNA for the CDR3: TGTGCCAGTAGTATGACTCCCCGTCTAGGGGGCAGGACAGCGCGAAGAGAAGAAGCTTTCTTT.

This rearrangement joins TRBV5-1 to TRBJ2-3, with D maybe TRBD1 (8 bases). The CDR3 is 15 amino acids. CDR1 is SGHRS, CDR2 YFSETQ, per germline. With 6 bases removed from V and 2 bases from J, the gap between germline ends came to 16 bases. CDR3 residues: CASNDRGGSTDTQYF. As DNA, the CDR3 is TGCGCCAGCAACGACAGGGGAGGGTCCACAGATACGCAGTATTTT.

The chain carries TRBV11-2 and TRBJ2-1, with 7 bases fitting TRBD2. The CDR3 covers 15 residues. CDR1 is SGHAT and CDR2 is FQNNGV in the germline V gene. With 2 bases clipped from V and 6 bases from J, the junction kept 7 bases outside the gene matches. CDR3 in amino acids: CASSLNFPSGNEQFF. CDR3 in DNA: TGTGCCAGCAGCTTAAATTTCCCTAGCGGCAATGAGCAGTTCTTC.

The V gene is TRBV6-5, the J gene TRBJ2-1, with 10 bases identical to TRBD1. In germline, CDR1 is MNHEY, CDR2 SVGAGI. The junction had 8 bases not matched to a gene; V was cut back by 8 bases and J by 7 bases. The CDR3 contains 14 residues. The CDR3 DNA follows: TGTGCCAGCGGACAGGGGGGGATTATGAATGAGCAGTTCTTC. The encoded protein is CASGQGGIMNEQFF.

This clone came up once. This rearrangement joins TRBV25-1 to TRBJ2-7; 10 nucleotides match TRBD2. From germline, CDR1 is MGHDK and CDR2 SYGVNS. The CDR3 is 14 amino acids. The ends lost 2 bases at V and 3 bases at J; junction bases unmatched: 1. This chain's CDR3 is CASSERLAGYEQYF. The CDR3 coding sequence is TGTGCCAGCAGTGAAAGACTAGCGGGCTACGAGCAGTACTTC.

This clone was seen a few times. One end of the junction fails to match germline, which may point to a read error. The chain couples TRBV5-6 to TRBJ1-1; no definite D call. Looked up from germline, CDR1 is SGHDT and CDR2 is YYEEEE. CDR3 length: 12 amino acids. CDR3 in amino acids: CASSSPYTEAFF. DNA for the CDR3: TGTGCCAGCAGCTCCCCTTACACGGAAGCTTTCTTT. Looking up the rest from reference TRBV5-6 and TRBJ1-1 gives the full variable domain: DAGVTQSPTHLIKTRGQQVTLRCSPKSGHDTVSWYQQALGQGPQFIFQYYEEEERQRGNFPDRFSGHQFPNYSSELNVNALLLGDSALYLCASSSPYTEAFFGQGTRLTVV.

V usage is TRBV5-1 and J usage is TRBJ2-1; maybe TRBD2 (6 bases). Germline loops: CDR1 SGHRS, CDR2 YFSETQ. The V end lost 4 bases, the J end lost 6 bases, and 14 bases lay between the germline ends. This CDR3 comprises 14 residues. CDR3 amino acids: CASSPRLGGNEQFF. The CDR3 region has the DNA TGCGCCAGCAGCCCCCGCTTGGGGGGCAATGAGCAGTTCTTC.

The CDR3 region has the DNA TGTGCCAGCAGCCACGGGTTGACGGAGACCCAGTACTTC. It encodes CASSHGLTETQYF. The chain has TRBV5-5 and TRBJ2-5; D gene unclear. V shed 4 bases and J shed 5 bases, with 12 bases lying between them. Germline-derived CDR1 and CDR2 are SGHKS and YYEKEE (reference sequence). The CDR3 is 13 residues long.

The CDR3 is CASSLDGNGDEQFF. The CDR3 DNA reads as TGCGCCAGCAGCTTGGACGGGAACGGCGATGAGCAGTTCTTC. The chain combines TRBV5-1 with TRBJ2-1, with D perhaps TRBD2 (5 bases). Germline V lookup: CDR1 SGHRS, CDR2 YFSETQ. V lost 0 bases to trimming and J lost 8 bases, with 12 bases between them. The CDR3 is made up of 14 amino acids.